This passage covers 5 T cell receptor beta chains from one sample sequenced in a study of spatial heterogeneity in lung cancer. Regarding the study as a whole: Mutation tallies in tumors tracked expanded intratumoral alpha and beta TCR counts.

These receptors are not linked to any known antigen. The time point is: sample taken at primary tumor resection. TCRdb passed the 5' RACE reads through MiXCR, listing each CDR3 protein once. The table lists more than 15,000 distinct CDR3 sequences, more than 5% of them singletons. The material sequenced was lung tumor tissue, taken at surgery. The receptors shown here come from a male donor with early-stage non-small cell lung cancer.

This clonotype was counted ten times or more. A library prepared for alpha chains yielded this beta chain as an off-target read; its size is of little meaning. The V gene is TRBV27, the J gene TRBJ2-4; maybe TRBD1 (6 bases). Germline lookup yields CDR1 MNHEY and CDR2 SMNVEV (reference sequence). The CDR3 extends over 15 amino acids. V lost 5 bases, J lost 3 bases, and 14 bases lay in between. CDR3 protein: CASSDRDTYKNIQYF. The CDR3, as DNA: TGTGCCAGCAGTGACCGGGACACCTACAAAAACATTCAGTACTTC.

The sample holds many counts of this clonotype. This beta chain is an unintended read in a library built for alpha chains; its size means little. The chain joins TRBV20-1 to TRBJ2-1, with 10 bases fitting TRBD1. Germline-derived CDR1 and CDR2 are DFQATT and SNEGSKA (reference sequence). V was pared by 3 bases and J by 5 bases, with 10 bases of the junction left unmatched. The CDR3 loop spans 16 amino acids. The CDR3 sequence is CSASNTGTGAHNEQFF. The CDR3 nucleotides are TGCAGTGCTAGCAATACCGGGACAGGGGCCCACAATGAGCAGTTCTTC.

There are many counts of this clonotype. Within a library made for alpha chains, this beta chain is off target, and its count is uninformative. The chain joins TRBV10-3 to TRBJ2-5; 8 bases are shared with TRBD2. The germline gives CDR1 ENHRY, CDR2 SYGVKD. The CDR3 consists of 16 residues. V was pared by 2 bases and J by 4 bases, with 9 bases of the junction left unmatched. The CDR3: CAISEKFAGGGETQYF. Written as DNA, the CDR3 is TGTGCCATCAGTGAGAAGTTTGCGGGGGGTGGAGAGACCCAGTACTTC.

This clonotype was found many times. This beta chain is a stray sequence in a library constructed for alpha chains; its clone size is not meaningful. The chain carries TRBV11-2 and TRBJ2-5, with 8 positions matching TRBD2. CDR3 length equals 15 residues. Germline lookup yields CDR1 SGHAT and CDR2 FQNNGV. The J segment lost 4 bases and the V segment lost 6 bases, leaving 10 bases of the junction unmatched. CDR3 coding DNA: TGTGCCAGCAGAGGTAGCGGGAAGAGAGGAGAGACCCAGTACTTC. Its protein is CASRGSGKRGETQYF.

The sample holds many counts of this clonotype. Within a library made for alpha chains, this beta chain is off target, and its count is uninformative. The chain employs TRBV24-1 and TRBJ2-1; D unresolved. CDR1 and CDR2 (germline): KGHDR, SFDVKD. The CDR3 contains 13 residues. The V end was cut by 7 bases, the J end by 3 bases, with 9 bases between. CDR3 amino acids: CATRRSFYNEQFF. DNA of the CDR3: TGTGCCACCAGACGGAGTTTCTACAATGAGCAGTTCTTC.